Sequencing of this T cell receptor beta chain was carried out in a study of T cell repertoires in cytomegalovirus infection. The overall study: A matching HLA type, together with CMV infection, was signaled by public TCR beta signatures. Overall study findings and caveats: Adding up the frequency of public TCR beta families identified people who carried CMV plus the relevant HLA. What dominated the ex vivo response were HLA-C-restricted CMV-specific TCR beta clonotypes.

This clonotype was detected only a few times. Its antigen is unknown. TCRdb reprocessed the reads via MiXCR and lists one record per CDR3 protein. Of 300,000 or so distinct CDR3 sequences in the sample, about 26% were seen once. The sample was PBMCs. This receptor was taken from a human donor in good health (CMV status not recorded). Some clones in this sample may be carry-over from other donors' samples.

This CDR3 is CASSIGAGDGNEQFF. The DNA for the CDR3 is TGTGCCAGTAGTATTGGGGCGGGAGATGGGAATGAGCAGTTCTTC. The chain uses TRBV19 and TRBJ2-1; 7 positions match TRBD2. The CDR3 totals 15 residues. The trim removed 3 bases at V and 7 bases at J, leaving 9 bases unmatched. In germline, CDR1 is LNHDA, CDR2 SQIVND (reference sequence). The full variable domain, rest sourced from reference TRBV19 and TRBJ2-1, is DGGITQSPKYLFRKEGQNVTLSCEQNLNHDAMYWYRQDPGQGLRLIYYSQIVNDFQKGDIAEGYSVSREKKESFPLTVTSAQKNPTAFYLCASSIGAGDGNEQFFGPGTRLTVL.